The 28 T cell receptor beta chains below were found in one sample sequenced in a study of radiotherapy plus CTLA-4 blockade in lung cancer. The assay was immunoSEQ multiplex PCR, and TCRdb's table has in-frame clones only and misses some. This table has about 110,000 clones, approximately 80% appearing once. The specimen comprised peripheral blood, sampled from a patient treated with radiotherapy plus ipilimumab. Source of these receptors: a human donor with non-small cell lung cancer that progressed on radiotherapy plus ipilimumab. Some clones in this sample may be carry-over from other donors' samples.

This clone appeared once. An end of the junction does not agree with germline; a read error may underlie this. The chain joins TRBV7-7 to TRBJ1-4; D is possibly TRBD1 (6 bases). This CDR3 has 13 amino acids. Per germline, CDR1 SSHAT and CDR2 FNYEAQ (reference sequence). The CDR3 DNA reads TGTGCTAGCAGCCCAGGGGAGGATGAAAAACTGTTTTTT. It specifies CASSPGEDEKLFF.

CDR3 protein: CASSSPPTDRRNTIYF. In DNA form, the CDR3 reads TGTGCCAGCAGTTCACCCCCGACAGATAGGAGAAACACCATATATTTT. The chain couples TRBV7-6 to TRBJ1-3, with D possibly TRBD1 on 5 matching bases. The CDR3 sequence is 16 residues long. Germline assignment: CDR1 SGHVS and CDR2 FNYEAQ. V was clipped by 6 bases and J by 5 bases, with 20 bases between them. Filled out from reference TRBV7-6 and TRBJ1-3, the complete variable domain reads GAGVSQSPRYKVTKRGQDVALRCDPISGHVSLYWYRQALGQGPEFLTYFNYEAQQDKSGLPNDRFSAERPEGSISTLTIQRTEQRDSAMYRCASSSPPTDRRNTIYFGEGSWLTVV.

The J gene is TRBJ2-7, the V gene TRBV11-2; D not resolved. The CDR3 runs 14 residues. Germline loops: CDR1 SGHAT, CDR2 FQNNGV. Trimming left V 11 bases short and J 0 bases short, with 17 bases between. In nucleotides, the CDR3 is TGTGCCTCCCAGAGGACGGATTACTCCTACGAGCAGTACTTC. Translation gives CASQRTDYSYEQYF.

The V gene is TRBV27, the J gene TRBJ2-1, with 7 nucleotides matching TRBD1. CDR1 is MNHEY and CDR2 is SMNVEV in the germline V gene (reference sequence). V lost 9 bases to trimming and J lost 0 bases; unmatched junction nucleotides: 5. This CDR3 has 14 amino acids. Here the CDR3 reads CARGGDSSYNEQFF. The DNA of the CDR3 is TGTGCCAGGGGTGGGGACAGCTCCTACAATGAGCAGTTCTTC.

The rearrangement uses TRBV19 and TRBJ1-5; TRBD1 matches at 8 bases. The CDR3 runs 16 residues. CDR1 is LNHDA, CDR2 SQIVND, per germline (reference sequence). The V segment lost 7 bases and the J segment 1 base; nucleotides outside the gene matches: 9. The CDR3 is CASKDRAKTSNQPQHF. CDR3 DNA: TGTGCCAGTAAGGACAGGGCCAAGACGAGCAATCAGCCCCAGCATTTT.

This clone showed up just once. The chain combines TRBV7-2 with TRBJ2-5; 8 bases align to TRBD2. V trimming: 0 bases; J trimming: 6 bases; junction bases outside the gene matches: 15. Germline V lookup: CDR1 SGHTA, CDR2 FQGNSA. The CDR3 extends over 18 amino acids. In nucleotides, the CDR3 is TGTGCCAGCAGCTTAGCCCCAGGGAGCGGGGGCTCTTCTAAGACCCAGTACTTC. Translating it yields CASSLAPGSGGSSKTQYF.

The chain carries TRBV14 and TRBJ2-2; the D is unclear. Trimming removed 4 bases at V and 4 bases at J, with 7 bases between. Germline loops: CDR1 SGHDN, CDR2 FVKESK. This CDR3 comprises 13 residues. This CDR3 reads CASSRGLTGELFF. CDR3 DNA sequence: TGTGCCAGCAGCCGGGGTCTCACCGGGGAGCTGTTTTTT.

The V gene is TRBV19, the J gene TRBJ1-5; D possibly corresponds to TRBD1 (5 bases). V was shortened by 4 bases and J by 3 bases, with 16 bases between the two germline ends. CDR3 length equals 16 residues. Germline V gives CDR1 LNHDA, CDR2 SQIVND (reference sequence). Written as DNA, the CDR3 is TGTGCCAGTAGTAATGGGGAGGGGACCCTCAATCAGCCCCAGCATTTT. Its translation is CASSNGEGTLNQPQHF.

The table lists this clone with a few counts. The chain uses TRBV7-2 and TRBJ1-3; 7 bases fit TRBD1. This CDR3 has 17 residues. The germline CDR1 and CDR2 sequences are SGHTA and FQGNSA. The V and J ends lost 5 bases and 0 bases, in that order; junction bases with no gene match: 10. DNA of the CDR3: TGTGCCAGCAGCATCAATGCACCAGGGGGCTCTGGAAACACCATATATTTT. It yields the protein CASSINAPGGSGNTIYF.

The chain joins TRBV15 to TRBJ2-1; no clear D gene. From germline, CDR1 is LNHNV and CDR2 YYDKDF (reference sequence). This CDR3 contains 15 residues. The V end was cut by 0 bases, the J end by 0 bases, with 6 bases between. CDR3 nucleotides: TGTGCCACCAGCAGAGACCGGAGCTCCTACAATGAGCAGTTCTTC. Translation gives CATSRDRSSYNEQFF.

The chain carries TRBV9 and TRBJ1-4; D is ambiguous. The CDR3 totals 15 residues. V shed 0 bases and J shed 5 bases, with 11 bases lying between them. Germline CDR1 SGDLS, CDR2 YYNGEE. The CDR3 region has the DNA TGTGCCAGCAGCGTAGTGGGTGGCTCGAATGAAAAACTGTTTTTT. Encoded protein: CASSVVGGSNEKLFF.

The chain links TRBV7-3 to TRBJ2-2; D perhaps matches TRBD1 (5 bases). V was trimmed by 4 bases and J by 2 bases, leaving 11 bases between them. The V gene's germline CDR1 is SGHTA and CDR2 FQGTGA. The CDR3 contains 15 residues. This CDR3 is CASSSTAINTGELFF. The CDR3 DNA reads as TGTGCCAGCAGCTCGACAGCGATAAACACCGGGGAGCTGTTTTTT.

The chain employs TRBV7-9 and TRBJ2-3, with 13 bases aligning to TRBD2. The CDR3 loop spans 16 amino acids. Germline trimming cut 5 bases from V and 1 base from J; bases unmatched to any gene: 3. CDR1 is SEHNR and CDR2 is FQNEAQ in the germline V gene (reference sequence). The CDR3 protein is CASSRTSGGRTDTQYF. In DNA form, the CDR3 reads TGTGCCAGCAGCAGGACTAGCGGGGGCCGCACAGATACGCAGTATTTT.

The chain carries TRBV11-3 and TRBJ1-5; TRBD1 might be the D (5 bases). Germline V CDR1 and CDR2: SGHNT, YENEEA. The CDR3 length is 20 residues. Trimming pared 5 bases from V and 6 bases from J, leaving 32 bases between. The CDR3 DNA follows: TGTGCCAGCAGCGTAATCTGGGGGTGTCGGAGTTTCGCCGGGATTCAGCCCCAGCATTTT. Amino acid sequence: CASSVIWGCRSFAGIQPQHF.

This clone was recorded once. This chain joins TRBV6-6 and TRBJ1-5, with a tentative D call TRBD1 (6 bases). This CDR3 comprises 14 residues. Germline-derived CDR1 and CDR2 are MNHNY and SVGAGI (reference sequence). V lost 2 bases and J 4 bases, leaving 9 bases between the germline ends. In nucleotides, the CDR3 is TGTGCCAGCAGTTACCGTAGGGGGAATCAGCCCCAGCATTTT. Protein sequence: CASSYRRGNQPQHF.

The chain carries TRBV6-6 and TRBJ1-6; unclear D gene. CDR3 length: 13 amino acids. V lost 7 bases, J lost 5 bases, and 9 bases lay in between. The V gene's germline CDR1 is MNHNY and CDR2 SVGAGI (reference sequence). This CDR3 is CASTRGNNSPLHF. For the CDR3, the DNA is TGTGCCAGCACCCGGGGAAATAATTCACCCCTCCACTTT.

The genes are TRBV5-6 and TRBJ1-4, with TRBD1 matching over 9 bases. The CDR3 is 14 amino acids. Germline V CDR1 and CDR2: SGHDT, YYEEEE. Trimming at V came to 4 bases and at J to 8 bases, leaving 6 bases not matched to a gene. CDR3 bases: TGTGCCAGCAGCCGGACAGGGGTCCTCGAAAAACTGTTTTTT. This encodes CASSRTGVLEKLFF.

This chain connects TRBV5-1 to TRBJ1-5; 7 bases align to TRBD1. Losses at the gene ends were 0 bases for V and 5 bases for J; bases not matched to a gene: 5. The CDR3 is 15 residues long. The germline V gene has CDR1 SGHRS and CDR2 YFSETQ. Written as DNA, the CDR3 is TGCGCCAGCAGCTTGGGAGAGGGGGCCCATCAGCCCCAGCATTTT. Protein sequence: CASSLGEGAHQPQHF.

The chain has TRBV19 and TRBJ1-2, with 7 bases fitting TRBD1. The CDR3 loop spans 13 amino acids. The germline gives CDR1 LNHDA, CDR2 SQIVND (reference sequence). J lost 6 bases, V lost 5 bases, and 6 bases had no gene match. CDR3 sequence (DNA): TGTGCCAGTAGTGCGCGACAGGGCGATGGCTACACCTTC. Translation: CASSARQGDGYTF.

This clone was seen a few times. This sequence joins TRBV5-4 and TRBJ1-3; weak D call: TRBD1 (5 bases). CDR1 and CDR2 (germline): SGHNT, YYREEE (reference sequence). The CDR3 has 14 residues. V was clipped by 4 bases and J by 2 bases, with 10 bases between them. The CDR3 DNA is TGTGCCAGCAGCGGACACACGACTGGAAACACCATATATTTT. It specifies CASSGHTTGNTIYF.

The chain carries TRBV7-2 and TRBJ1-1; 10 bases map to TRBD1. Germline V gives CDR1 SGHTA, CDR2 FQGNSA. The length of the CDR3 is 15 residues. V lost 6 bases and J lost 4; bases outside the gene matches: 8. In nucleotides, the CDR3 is TGTGCCAGCAGTCGACAGGGGGCGCTGAGCACTGAAGCTTTCTTT. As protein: CASSRQGALSTEAFF. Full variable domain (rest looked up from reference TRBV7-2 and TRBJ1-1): GAGVSQSPSNKVTEKGKDVELRCDPISGHTALYWYRQSLGQGLEFLIYFQGNSAPDKSGLPSDRFSAERTGGSVSTLTIQRTQQEDSAVYLCASSRQGALSTEAFFGQGTRLTVV.

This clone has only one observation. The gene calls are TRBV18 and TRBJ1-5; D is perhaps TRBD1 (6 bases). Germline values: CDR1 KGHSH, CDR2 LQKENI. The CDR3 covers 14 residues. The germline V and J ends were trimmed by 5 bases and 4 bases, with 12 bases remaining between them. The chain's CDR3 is CASSNGQLNQPQHF. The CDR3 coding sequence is TGTGCCAGCTCAAACGGACAGCTAAATCAGCCCCAGCATTTT.

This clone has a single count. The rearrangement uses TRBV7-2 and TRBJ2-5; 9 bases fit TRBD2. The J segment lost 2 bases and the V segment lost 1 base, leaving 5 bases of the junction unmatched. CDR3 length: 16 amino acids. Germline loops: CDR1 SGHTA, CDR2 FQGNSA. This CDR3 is CASSLGRGGNQETQYF. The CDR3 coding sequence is TGTGCCAGCAGCTTAGGGCGGGGGGGAAATCAAGAGACCCAGTACTTC.

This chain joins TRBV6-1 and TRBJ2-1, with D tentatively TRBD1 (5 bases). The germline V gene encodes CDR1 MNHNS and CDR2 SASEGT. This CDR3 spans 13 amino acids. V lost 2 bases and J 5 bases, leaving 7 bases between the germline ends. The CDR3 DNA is TGTGCCAGCAGTGAACAGGGTAACAATGAGCAGTTCTTC. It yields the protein CASSEQGNNEQFF.

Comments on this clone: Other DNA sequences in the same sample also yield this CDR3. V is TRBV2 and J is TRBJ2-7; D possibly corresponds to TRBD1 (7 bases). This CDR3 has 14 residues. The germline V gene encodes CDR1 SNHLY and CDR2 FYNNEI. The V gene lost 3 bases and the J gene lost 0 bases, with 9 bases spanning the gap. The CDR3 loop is CASSDQGGSYEQYF. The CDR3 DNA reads TGTGCCAGCAGTGATCAGGGGGGCTCCTACGAGCAGTACTTC.

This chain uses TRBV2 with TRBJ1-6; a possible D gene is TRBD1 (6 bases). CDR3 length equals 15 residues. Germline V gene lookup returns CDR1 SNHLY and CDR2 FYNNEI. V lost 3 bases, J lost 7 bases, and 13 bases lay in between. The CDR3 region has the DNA TGTGCCAGCAGTGAGGGGGCCTTCAGGAATTCACCCCTCCACTTT. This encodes CASSEGAFRNSPLHF.

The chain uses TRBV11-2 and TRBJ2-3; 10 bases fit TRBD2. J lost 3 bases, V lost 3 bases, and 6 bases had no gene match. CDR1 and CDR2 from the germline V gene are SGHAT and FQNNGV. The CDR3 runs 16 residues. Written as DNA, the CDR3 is TGTGCCAGCAGCTTTTCGTTAGCGGGGGGAACAGATACGCAGTATTTT. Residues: CASSFSLAGGTDTQYF.

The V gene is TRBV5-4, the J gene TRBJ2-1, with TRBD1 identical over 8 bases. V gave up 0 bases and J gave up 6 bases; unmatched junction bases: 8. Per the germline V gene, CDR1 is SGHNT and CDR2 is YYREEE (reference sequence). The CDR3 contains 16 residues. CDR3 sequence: CASSLGGQVATNEQFF. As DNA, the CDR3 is TGTGCCAGCAGCTTGGGGGGACAGGTGGCGACCAATGAGCAGTTCTTC. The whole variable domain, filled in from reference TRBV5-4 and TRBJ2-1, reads ETGVTQSPTHLIKTRGQQVTLRCSSQSGHNTVSWYQQALGQGPQFIFQYYREEENGRGNFPPRFSGLQFPNYSSELNVNALELDDSALYLCASSLGGQVATNEQFFGPGTRLTVL.